This T cell receptor beta chain is from a study of blood T cell repertoires in COVID-19. As for the study in general: The United States, Italy and Spain were the sources of the acute and convalescent COVID-19 samples. PBMCs, B-cell-depleted T cells, or T cells were the source of the cDNA or gDNA that made up the material.

Original data processing: Using reference gene primer amplification, nucleated cell counts were estimated. Sequencing used immunoSEQ multiplex PCR; TCRdb keeps in-frame clones, though not all of them. The V and J calls and clone size were taken over from that table, and D and trimming were inferred from the DNA. This sample has tens of thousands of clones; around four fifths occur once, and the top ten carry 9.5% to 12%. This CDR3 is 15 amino acids long. V was clipped by 5 bases and J by 2 bases, with 16 bases between them. Germline V gene lookup returns CDR1 MDHEN and CDR2 SYDVKM. This sequence was found in a human donor in a cohort sampled during active COVID-19. The chain is built from TRBV28 and TRBJ2-7; possible D gene TRBD2, 5 bases. The sequencing sample was made of peripheral blood. Written as DNA, the CDR3 is TGTGCCAGCAGTGCTGAGGGCAGCGTCCCCTACGAGCAGTACTTC. Protein product: CASSAEGSVPYEQYF.